These 23 T cell receptor beta chains were all obtained from the same sample, sequenced in a study of T cells after posttransplantation cyclophosphamide. The table came from immunoSEQ multiplex PCR; TCRdb's copy has only in-frame clones and leaves some out. The table has 25,000 to 35,000 clones, roughly 90% seen once. Sequencing was carried out using PBMCs. These receptors all come from a woman between 35 and 50 years old with a blood cancer, CMV-positive, and with a related stem cell donor.

The V call is TRBV7-2, the J call TRBJ1-2; D remains ambiguous. V lost 7 bases and J 7 bases, leaving 19 bases between the germline ends. This CDR3 is 14 amino acids long. Germline V gene sequence: CDR1 SGHTA, CDR2 FQGNSA. This CDR3 reads CASTSDIRVRGYTF. For the CDR3, the DNA is TGTGCCAGCACTTCCGACATTAGAGTGCGTGGCTACACCTTC.

The CDR3 loop is CASSLVLPDRRPYEQYF. In DNA form, the CDR3 reads TGTGCCAGCAGCTTAGTCCTCCCCGACAGGAGGCCCTACGAGCAGTACTTC. The chain combines TRBV7-2 with TRBJ2-7; D perhaps matches TRBD1 (6 bases). Trimming cost V 1 base and J 2 bases, with 18 bases left between them. Germline values: CDR1 SGHTA, CDR2 FQGNSA. This CDR3 is 17 amino acids long.

Details on this clone: A read error may produce the germline difference seen at one junction end. The chain has TRBV28 and TRBJ1-6; 11 nucleotides align to TRBD1. The CDR3 has 12 amino acids. From germline, CDR1 is MDHEN and CDR2 SYDVKM. As DNA, the CDR3 is TGTGCCAGCAGTTTAAGGACAGGGGGCTTCTCCTTT. Protein: CASSLRTGGFSF.

The CDR3 bases are TGCGCCAGCAGCCGGGAGGAGCTTAACTATGGCTACACCTTC. It codes for CASSREELNYGYTF. The chain carries TRBV4-3 and TRBJ1-2; D is ambiguous. Germline V lookup: CDR1 LGHNA, CDR2 YSLEER. Deletions cut 4 bases from V and 1 base from J, with 10 bases between. The CDR3 runs 14 residues.

V gene TRBV5-6 combines with J gene TRBJ1-6; tentatively, D is TRBD1 (6 bases). Germline CDR1 and CDR2: SGHDT and YYEEEE. This CDR3 comprises 17 residues. V lost 1 base and J 5 bases, leaving 16 bases between the germline ends. In DNA, the CDR3 is TGTGCCAGCAGCTTGAACAGGGCCGCGTTCGATAATTCACCCCTCCACTTT. It yields the protein CASSLNRAAFDNSPLHF. Complete variable domain (other parts from reference TRBV5-6 and TRBJ1-6): DAGVTQSPTHLIKTRGQQVTLRCSPKSGHDTVSWYQQALGQGPQFIFQYYEEEERQRGNFPDRFSGHQFPNYSSELNVNALLLGDSALYLCASSLNRAAFDNSPLHFGNGTRLTVT.

The chain joins TRBV28 to TRBJ2-5; D is perhaps TRBD2 (6 bases). TRBJ2-7 matches the DNA end more closely, so the J call is doubtful. This CDR3 contains 15 residues. From germline, CDR1 is MDHEN and CDR2 SYDVKM. The CDR3 DNA reads as TGTGCCAGCAGTTTGGCGGGGCTCCGCTCCTACGAGCAGTACTTC. Protein product: CASSLAGLRSYEQYF.

The V gene is TRBV2, the J gene TRBJ2-5; 9 bases are shared with TRBD1. V lost 5 bases, J lost 4 bases, and 2 bases stayed unmatched. Germline values: CDR1 SNHLY, CDR2 FYNNEI. The CDR3 totals 13 residues. The CDR3 DNA reads TGTGCCAGCAGTCCGGACAGGGGAGAGACCCAGTACTTC. This sequence encodes CASSPDRGETQYF.

The chain employs TRBV5-1 and TRBJ1-1, with D perhaps matching TRBD1 (6 bases). CDR3 size: 15 residues. V was shortened by 7 bases and J by 5 bases, with 21 bases between the two germline ends. CDR1 and CDR2 from the germline V gene are SGHRS and YFSETQ. Written as DNA, the CDR3 is TGCGCCAGCGACTCCGGGACACCCCCGGGGACTGAAGCTTTCTTT. As protein: CASDSGTPPGTEAFF.

The rearrangement uses TRBV7-3 and TRBJ2-1, with D possibly TRBD1 on 6 matching bases. Germline V gives CDR1 SGHTA, CDR2 FQGTGA. The CDR3 runs to 15 residues. V shed 5 bases and J shed 4 bases, with 15 bases lying between them. The CDR3 here is CASSTRQASYNEQFF. The CDR3 DNA is TGTGCCAGCAGCACCCGACAGGCGTCATACAATGAGCAGTTCTTC.

The V gene is TRBV14, the J gene TRBJ2-5; 8 positions match TRBD1. CDR1 is SGHDN, CDR2 FVKESK, per germline. J was trimmed by 2 bases and V by 1 base; bases with no gene match: 12. CDR3 length: 18 amino acids. CDR3 in amino acids: CASSQGVTGVLGQETQYF. The CDR3 DNA follows: TGTGCCAGCAGCCAAGGGGTGACAGGGGTTCTGGGACAAGAGACCCAGTACTTC.

The chain uses TRBV7-8 and TRBJ1-2; 7 bases are a match to TRBD1. Unmatched junction bases numbered 10, after V lost 5 bases and J lost 4 bases. Germline V gene lookup returns CDR1 SGHVS and CDR2 FQNEAQ. This CDR3 spans 15 amino acids. CDR3 sequence reads: CASSDRRGQAYGYTF. The CDR3 nucleotides read TGTGCCAGCAGCGACAGAAGGGGGCAAGCCTATGGCTACACCTTC.

The chain carries TRBV29-1 and TRBJ1-4, with TRBD1 identical over 9 bases. The CDR3 covers 13 residues. J gave up 2 bases and V 6 bases, and 1 base lay outside the gene matches. Germline assignment: CDR1 SQVTM and CDR2 ANQGSEA. The CDR3 loop is CSVGQGTNEKLFF. The CDR3 nucleotides are TGCAGCGTCGGACAGGGGACTAATGAAAAACTGTTTTTT.

This sequence joins TRBV6-5 and TRBJ2-5, with D perhaps TRBD1 (5 bases). The ends were cut back, 2 bases at V and 1 base at J, with 14 bases in the middle. This CDR3 region has 16 residues. CDR1 MNHEY and CDR2 SVGAGI come from the germline V gene. CDR3 loop: CASSYMWTPSQETQYF. Written as DNA, the CDR3 is TGTGCCAGCAGTTACATGTGGACACCCTCCCAAGAGACCCAGTACTTC.

The genes are TRBV5-1 and TRBJ2-7; TRBD2 agrees at 8 bases. This CDR3 spans 13 amino acids. The V gene's germline CDR1 is SGHRS and CDR2 YFSETQ. V was pared by 0 bases and J by 6 bases, with 2 bases of the junction left unmatched. CDR3 coding DNA: TGCGCCAGCAGCTTGGCCGGGGGGGCCGAGCAGTACTTC. Amino acid sequence: CASSLAGGAEQYF.

V usage is TRBV4-3 and J usage is TRBJ1-1; 8 bases fit TRBD1. CDR3 length: 15 residues. Germline CDR1 reads LGHNA; CDR2 reads YSLEER. V lost 5 bases and J lost 8; bases outside the gene matches: 13. The CDR3 is CASSGRTGSTFEAFF. In DNA form, the CDR3 reads TGCGCCAGCAGCGGACGGACAGGGAGTACCTTCGAAGCTTTCTTT.

This clone was seen only a few times. This rearrangement joins TRBV2 to TRBJ1-1; possible D gene TRBD1, 6 bases. CDR3 length equals 14 residues. V was pared by 5 bases and J by 9 bases, with 19 bases between. The germline gives CDR1 SNHLY, CDR2 FYNNEI. The CDR3 loop is CASSLPLAQGKAFF. The CDR3 nucleotides are TGTGCCAGCAGTCTTCCCCTGGCACAGGGTAAAGCTTTCTTT.

J is TRBJ2-5 and V is TRBV7-3; 11 positions match TRBD2. The CDR3 runs 14 residues. CDR1 and CDR2 from the germline V gene are SGHTA and FQGTGA. V lost 2 bases and J lost 12; bases outside the gene matches: 8. The CDR3 spells CASSLGTSGLPKYF. CDR3 coding DNA: TGTGCCAGCAGCTTAGGGACTAGCGGTCTCCCAAAGTACTTC. The full variable domain, completed using reference TRBV7-3 and TRBJ2-5, is GAGVSQTPSNKVTEKGKYVELRCDPISGHTALYWYRQSLGQGPEFLIYFQGTGAADDSGLPNDRFFAVRPEGSVSTLKIQRTERGDSAVYLCASSLGTSGLPKYFGPGTRLLVL.

The chain couples TRBV7-3 to TRBJ2-3; 9 bases fit TRBD2. J was trimmed by 6 bases and V by 5 bases; bases with no gene match: 9. Per germline, CDR1 SGHTA and CDR2 FQGTGA. CDR3 size: 15 residues. This CDR3 is CASSARTSVADTQYF. In DNA, the CDR3 is TGTGCCAGCAGCGCCCGGACTAGCGTTGCGGATACGCAGTATTTT.

This clone was seen more than once but under ten times. The rearrangement links TRBV2 to TRBJ2-3; D is possibly TRBD2 (7 bases). CDR3 length equals 15 residues. V was pared by 6 bases and J by 1 base, with 14 bases between. CDR1 and CDR2 from the germline V gene are SNHLY and FYNNEI. CDR3 residues: CASRERRGRTDTQYF. The CDR3 DNA reads TGTGCCAGCAGAGAACGGCGGGGGCGCACAGATACGCAGTATTTT.

This clone was seen a handful of times. CDR3 sequence (DNA): TGTGCCAGCAGCTTAGCCAGGGAGGAGGAAAAACTGTTTTTT. The encoded protein is CASSLAREEEKLFF. The chain combines TRBV7-9 with TRBJ1-4; possible D gene TRBD1, 5 bases. The V gene's germline CDR1 is SEHNR and CDR2 FQNEAQ (reference sequence). The CDR3 is 14 residues long. Trimming took 0 bases from V and 8 from J, leaving 10 bases between them.

The chain couples TRBV5-4 to TRBJ1-3, with D hard to call. V was pared by 0 bases and J by 0 bases, with 7 bases between. The CDR3 has 15 residues. Germline-derived CDR1 and CDR2 are SGHNT and YYREEE (reference sequence). The CDR3 spells CASSLGHDSGNTIYF. The CDR3, as DNA: TGTGCCAGCAGCTTGGGGCACGACTCTGGAAACACCATATATTTT.

This clone was counted once. The chain couples TRBV7-9 to TRBJ2-7; a possible D gene is TRBD1 (5 bases). The CDR3 loop spans 15 amino acids. Germline values: CDR1 SEHNR, CDR2 FQNEAQ (reference sequence). V shed 5 bases and J shed 2 bases, with 16 bases lying between them. CDR3 in amino acids: CASSLSGYGPYEQYF. The CDR3 DNA reads as TGTGCCAGCAGCCTCTCAGGGTACGGGCCCTACGAGCAGTACTTC.

V gene TRBV5-1 combines with J gene TRBJ1-4; 9 positions match TRBD1. The CDR3 sequence is 15 residues long. V lost 4 bases, J lost 12 bases, and 13 bases stayed unmatched. Germline V lookup: CDR1 SGHRS, CDR2 YFSETQ. CDR3 coding DNA: TGCGCCAGCAGCGCCGGGACAGGGTCTCGGGTAGAACTGTTTTTT. This sequence encodes CASSAGTGSRVELFF.